This entry lists 26 T cell receptor beta chains sequenced from one sample in a study of graft-versus-host responses after intestinal transplantation. For these TCRs, the target antigens are not known. Clones were sequenced by immunoSEQ multiplex PCR, and TCRdb holds only the in-frame ones, with some missing. The sample yields some 110,000 clones, roughly nine tenths seen once. This material consisted of unstimulated CD4+ T cells sorted from spleen or lymph node cells, taken before transplant. All receptors derive from a human donor who was the organ donor for an intestinal transplant.

This clone was observed once. The chain carries TRBV15 and TRBJ2-3; weak D call: TRBD2 (5 bases). CDR1 is LNHNV, CDR2 YYDKDF, per germline (reference sequence). The CDR3 covers 11 residues. Trimming stripped 9 bases from V and 6 bases from J, with 10 bases between. The CDR3 protein is CATAAGDTQYF. The CDR3 coding sequence is TGTGCCACTGCGGCGGGCGATACGCAGTATTTT.

This chain connects TRBV7-2 to TRBJ2-2; perhaps D is TRBD1 or TRBD2 (6 bases each). The CDR3 length is 16 residues. Germline V CDR1 and CDR2: SGHTA, FQGNSA. Trimming took 4 bases from V and 4 from J, leaving 16 bases between them. This chain's CDR3 is CASSSNVGGSTGELFF. CDR3 sequence (DNA): TGTGCCAGCAGCTCAAACGTCGGGGGCAGCACCGGGGAGCTGTTTTTT.

The chain combines TRBV5-1 with TRBJ2-2; D tentatively fits TRBD1 or TRBD2 (5 bases each). V lost 1 base and J 6 bases, leaving 19 bases between the germline ends. The CDR3 length is 17 residues. From germline, CDR1 is SGHRS and CDR2 YFSETQ. The CDR3 here is CASSLREVGTPPGELFF. The CDR3 DNA sequence: TGCGCCAGCAGCTTGCGTGAGGTCGGGACCCCACCCGGGGAGCTGTTTTTT.

The V and J genes are TRBV14 and TRBJ2-5; D not resolved. Per germline, CDR1 SGHDN and CDR2 FVKESK. With 0 bases removed from V and 5 bases from J, the gap between germline ends came to 4 bases. The CDR3 contains 12 residues. DNA for the CDR3: TGTGCCAGCAGCCAAGACTTCGAGACCCAGTACTTC. Its protein is CASSQDFETQYF.

This chain links TRBV27 with TRBJ1-2; D gene ambiguous. Trimming took 6 bases from V and 3 from J, leaving 14 bases between them. The CDR3 runs to 14 residues. CDR1 is MNHEY and CDR2 is SMNVEV in the germline V gene (reference sequence). CDR3 nucleotides: TGTGCCAGCAGCCTGGTCCGGACTGACTATGGCTACACCTTC. Translating it yields CASSLVRTDYGYTF.

V and J are TRBV7-2 and TRBJ2-7; possible D gene TRBD2, 5 bases. CDR3 size: 14 residues. In germline, CDR1 is SGHTA, CDR2 FQGNSA. Trimming pared 2 bases from V and 5 bases from J, leaving 13 bases between. The CDR3: CASSLRTGSHEQYF. The CDR3 coding sequence is TGTGCCAGCAGCTTAAGAACGGGAAGCCACGAGCAGTACTTC. The variable domain in full, with the rest retrieved from reference TRBV7-2 and TRBJ2-7, is GAGVSQSPSNKVTEKGKDVELRCDPISGHTALYWYRQSLGQGLEFLIYFQGNSAPDKSGLPSDRFSAERTGGSVSTLTIQRTQQEDSAVYLCASSLRTGSHEQYFGPGTRLTVT.

This CDR3 is CASSIRDRGKTQHF. CDR3 in DNA: TGTGCCAGTAGTATAAGGGACAGGGGGAAGACCCAGCATTTT. The chain has TRBV19 and TRBJ1-5; 11 nucleotides agree with TRBD1. This CDR3 is built from 14 residues. Germline CDR1 reads LNHDA; CDR2 reads SQIVND (reference sequence). Trimming took 2 bases from V and 11 from J; bases not matched to a gene: 5.

This chain joins TRBV30 and TRBJ2-7, with D uncertain. CDR3 length: 13 amino acids. V was pared by 3 bases and J by 1 base, with 10 bases between. Germline V CDR1 and CDR2: GTSNPN, SVGIG (reference sequence). CDR3 DNA sequence: TGTGCCTGGAGGCCTCTAGTTTCCTACGAGCAGTACTTC. Amino acids: CAWRPLVSYEQYF. Full variable domain (remainder filled in from reference TRBV30 and TRBJ2-7): SQTIHQWPATLVQPVGSPLSLECTVEGTSNPNLYWYRQAAGRGLQLLFYSVGIGQISSEVPQNLSASRPQDRQFILSSKKLLLSDSGFYLCAWRPLVSYEQYFGPGTRLTVT.

The J gene is TRBJ2-2, the V gene TRBV5-4; D is unresolved. Germline loops: CDR1 SGHNT, CDR2 YYREEE (reference sequence). The CDR3 contains 15 residues. Deletions cut 0 bases from V and 1 base from J, with 7 bases between. The CDR3 protein is CASSLVSQNTGELFF. CDR3 nucleotide sequence: TGTGCCAGCAGCTTGGTTTCGCAGAACACCGGGGAGCTGTTTTTT. Complete variable domain (other parts from reference TRBV5-4 and TRBJ2-2): ETGVTQSPTHLIKTRGQQVTLRCSSQSGHNTVSWYQQALGQGPQFIFQYYREEENGRGNFPPRFSGLQFPNYSSELNVNALELDDSALYLCASSLVSQNTGELFFGEGSRLTVL.

The J gene is TRBJ2-2, the V gene TRBV4-2; perhaps TRBD2 as D (7 bases). This CDR3 has 14 residues. CDR1 and CDR2 from the germline V gene are LGHNA and YNFKEQ. Trimming pared 0 bases from V and 6 bases from J, leaving 8 bases between. Written as DNA, the CDR3 is TGTGCCAGCAGCCAAGAGGGGGGGCCCGGGGAGCTGTTTTTT. Translating it yields CASSQEGGPGELFF.

A word on this clone: Distinct nucleotide sequences in the sample also encode this CDR3. The chain is built from TRBV18 and TRBJ2-2; perhaps TRBD1 as D (6 bases). This CDR3 has 13 amino acids. Germline V gene sequence: CDR1 KGHSH, CDR2 LQKENI. V dropped 3 bases and J dropped 4 bases, with 6 bases sitting between them. DNA of the CDR3: TGTGCCAGCTCACCGACAGGCACCGGGGAGCTGTTTTTT. It is translated as CASSPTGTGELFF.

The rearrangement joins TRBV19 to TRBJ2-3; unclear D gene. Germline lookup yields CDR1 LNHDA and CDR2 SQIVND (reference sequence). The ends were cut back, 2 bases at V and 5 bases at J, with 17 bases in the middle. The CDR3 length is 16 residues. The CDR3 DNA reads TGTGCCAGTAGTATAAGGAACGGACCCAGGCAAGATACGCAGTATTTT. Translating it yields CASSIRNGPRQDTQYF.

CDR3 in DNA: TGTGCCAGCAGTACAGGCACCCCGCCCACCGGGGAGCTGTTTTTT. It is translated as CASSTGTPPTGELFF. This rearrangement joins TRBV6-1 to TRBJ2-2, with D maybe TRBD1 (5 bases). The CDR3 is 15 residues long. V dropped 5 bases and J dropped 4 bases, with 14 bases sitting between them. Germline loops: CDR1 MNHNS, CDR2 SASEGT.

This sequence joins TRBV4-1 and TRBJ2-1, with TRBD2 identical over 16 bases. The CDR3 extends over 19 amino acids. Trimming cost V 4 bases and J 2 bases; bases outside gene matches: 8. The germline CDR1 and CDR2 sequences are MGHRA and YSYEKL. CDR3 bases: TGCGCCAGCAGCCCAGGCCCCGGGACTAGCGGGAGGGCCTACAATGAGCAGTTCTTC. Translated: CASSPGPGTSGRAYNEQFF.

The chain links TRBV7-6 to TRBJ2-3, with D possibly matching TRBD2 (5 bases). Trimming removed 2 bases from V and 5 bases from J, with 14 bases in between. In germline, CDR1 is SGHVS, CDR2 FNYEAQ. The CDR3 is 15 amino acids. CDR3 nucleotides: TGTGCCAGCAGCTTATTTCGGGGAGTAGTAGATACGCAGTATTTT. This gives the protein CASSLFRGVVDTQYF. Full variable domain (remainder filled in from reference TRBV7-6 and TRBJ2-3): GAGVSQSPRYKVTKRGQDVALRCDPISGHVSLYWYRQALGQGPEFLTYFNYEAQQDKSGLPNDRFSAERPEGSISTLTIQRTEQRDSAMYRCASSLFRGVVDTQYFGPGTRLTVL.

J is TRBJ2-1 and V is TRBV5-4, with 9 bases identical to TRBD2. CDR3 length equals 15 residues. V shed 9 bases, J shed 5 bases, and the junction held 12 bases outside the gene matches. Germline V gives CDR1 SGHNT, CDR2 YYREEE (reference sequence). The CDR3 here is CATTSSPSGNNEQFF. The CDR3 coding sequence is TGTGCCACTACATCCTCGCCTAGCGGGAACAATGAGCAGTTCTTC.

The rearrangement links TRBV27 to TRBJ2-4, with D perhaps TRBD2 (7 bases). The CDR3 extends over 14 amino acids. Germline V lookup: CDR1 MNHEY, CDR2 SMNVEV (reference sequence). V gave up 3 bases and J gave up 7 bases, with 13 bases separating them. The CDR3 DNA is TGTGCCAGCAGTTTTGAGGGGGGAGGGAACATTCAGTACTTC. Translating gives CASSFEGGGNIQYF.

J is TRBJ1-1 and V is TRBV13; 7 nucleotides align to TRBD1. Germline trimming cut 5 bases from V and 0 bases from J; bases unmatched to any gene: 18. CDR1 is PRHDT, CDR2 FYEKMQ, per germline (reference sequence). The CDR3 runs to 19 residues. CDR3 sequence: CASSQTEGQVGGVNTEAFF. The CDR3 DNA sequence: TGTGCCAGCAGCCAGACTGAAGGACAGGTAGGAGGGGTGAACACTGAAGCTTTCTTT.

The rearrangement links TRBV5-4 to TRBJ1-3, with 7 bases lining up with TRBD1. V lost 4 bases to trimming and J lost 1 base; unmatched junction nucleotides: 8. The germline V gene encodes CDR1 SGHNT and CDR2 YYREEE (reference sequence). The CDR3 has 16 amino acids. The CDR3 region has the DNA TGTGCCAGCAGCGCCGAGGGGGCCCCTTCTGGAAACACCATATATTTT. Amino acid sequence: CASSAEGAPSGNTIYF. The entire variable domain, with the rest obtained from reference TRBV5-4 and TRBJ1-3, is as follows: ETGVTQSPTHLIKTRGQQVTLRCSSQSGHNTVSWYQQALGQGPQFIFQYYREEENGRGNFPPRFSGLQFPNYSSELNVNALELDDSALYLCASSAEGAPSGNTIYFGEGSWLTVV.

This rearrangement joins TRBV7-9 to TRBJ2-1; D is possibly TRBD2 (6 bases). CDR3 size: 16 residues. V was shortened by 5 bases and J by 3 bases, with 17 bases between the two germline ends. In germline, CDR1 is SEHNR, CDR2 FQNEAQ (reference sequence). CDR3 residues: CASSPGDGRFYNEQFF. Here the CDR3 DNA reads TGTGCCAGCAGCCCTGGGGACGGGAGATTCTACAATGAGCAGTTCTTC.

The count of this clone is one. The rearrangement joins TRBV5-1 to TRBJ2-7; 10 positions match TRBD2. J gave up 5 bases and V 0 bases, and 8 bases lay outside the gene matches. The CDR3 has 16 residues. CDR1 is SGHRS, CDR2 YFSETQ, per germline. The CDR3 bases are TGCGCCAGCAGCTTGGCTAGCGGGAGAACTGTAAACGAGCAGTACTTC. It yields the protein CASSLASGRTVNEQYF. The whole variable domain, filled in from reference TRBV5-1 and TRBJ2-7, reads KAGVTQTPRYLIKTRGQQVTLSCSPISGHRSVSWYQQTPGQGLQFLFEYFSETQRNKGNFPGRFSGRQFSNSRSEMNVSTLELGDSALYLCASSLASGRTVNEQYFGPGTRLTVT.

The chain has TRBV6-5 and TRBJ2-5; a weak D match, TRBD2 (6 bases). The CDR3 has 14 amino acids. V dropped 7 bases and J dropped 1 base, with 13 bases sitting between them. Germline V gives CDR1 MNHEY, CDR2 SVGAGI. CDR3 sequence (DNA): TGTGCCAGCAAGAGAAGCGGGCTCCAAGAGACCCAGTACTTC. Its translation: CASKRSGLQETQYF.

The V gene is TRBV2, the J gene TRBJ2-1; the D gene is possibly TRBD1 (6 bases). The V end was cut by 2 bases, the J end by 12 bases, with 14 bases between. Germline V gives CDR1 SNHLY, CDR2 FYNNEI. The CDR3 covers 13 residues. The CDR3 spells CASSEQGPLGQFF. The CDR3 DNA reads as TGTGCCAGCAGTGAACAGGGGCCCCTGGGGCAGTTCTTC.

The V gene is TRBV27, the J gene TRBJ2-7, with D maybe TRBD2 (8 bases). The CDR3 length is 15 residues. V shed 6 bases and J shed 0 bases, with 15 bases lying between them. Per the germline V gene, CDR1 is MNHEY and CDR2 is SMNVEV (reference sequence). Written as DNA, the CDR3 is TGTGCCAGCAGGACAGGGAGCGGGAGCTCCTACGAGCAGTACTTC. Its protein product is CASRTGSGSSYEQYF.

The rearrangement links TRBV4-2 to TRBJ2-7, with a tentative D call TRBD2 (5 bases). The CDR3 has 14 residues. The V gene lost 1 base and the J gene lost 3 bases, with 10 bases spanning the gap. Germline CDR1 is LGHNA and CDR2 is YNFKEQ. CDR3 in DNA: TGTGCCAGCAGCCAAGTTAGCGCAGACTACGAGCAGTACTTC. It codes for CASSQVSADYEQYF.

The genes are TRBV19 and TRBJ2-1; D is perhaps TRBD1 (5 bases). Germline V gene sequence: CDR1 LNHDA, CDR2 SQIVND (reference sequence). This CDR3 contains 12 residues. V dropped 5 bases and J dropped 13 bases, with 15 bases sitting between them. DNA of the CDR3: TGTGCCAGTAGTCCGGACATCTTTTCCCAGTTCTTC. This gives the protein CASSPDIFSQFF.